This TCR beta chain is from a study of beta chain features in type 1 diabetes. Study context: Similarity in age, gender and cell yields was seen between patients and healthy donors. Overall study results and limits: Shorter TCRB CDR3s, moderately but significantly so, were found in Type 1 diabetes patients in all four CD4+ subsets.

From germline, CDR1 is SGHTA and CDR2 FQGNSA. There are 16 residues in the CDR3. V was clipped by 1 base and J by 2 bases; unmatched bases: 5. Donors contributed one heparinised blood draw apiece, averaging around 100 mL. CD45RO/CCR7/CD25/CD127/CD95/CD27 separated CD4+ naive, central memory, regulatory and stem cell-like memory cells by sorting. Concerning this clone itself: Its specificity is not known.

What was sequenced were expressed TCRB transcripts, since all of the isolated RNA had been reverse transcribed. Data came from immunoSEQ multiplex PCR; TCRdb stores just in-frame clones and leaves some out. The repertoire includes approximately 170,000 clones, approximately 8.4% of them detected once, and 2% to 2.5% sits in the top ten. The chain links TRBV7-2 to TRBJ1-2; 9 bases align to TRBD1. Sequenced input: central memory CD4+ T cells from blood. The receptor's source is a woman aged 18-30 years in good health. Written as DNA, the CDR3 is TGTGCCAGCAGCTTAGTTGGGGGACAGGGAAACTATGGCTACACCTTC. Residues: CASSLVGGQGNYGYTF.